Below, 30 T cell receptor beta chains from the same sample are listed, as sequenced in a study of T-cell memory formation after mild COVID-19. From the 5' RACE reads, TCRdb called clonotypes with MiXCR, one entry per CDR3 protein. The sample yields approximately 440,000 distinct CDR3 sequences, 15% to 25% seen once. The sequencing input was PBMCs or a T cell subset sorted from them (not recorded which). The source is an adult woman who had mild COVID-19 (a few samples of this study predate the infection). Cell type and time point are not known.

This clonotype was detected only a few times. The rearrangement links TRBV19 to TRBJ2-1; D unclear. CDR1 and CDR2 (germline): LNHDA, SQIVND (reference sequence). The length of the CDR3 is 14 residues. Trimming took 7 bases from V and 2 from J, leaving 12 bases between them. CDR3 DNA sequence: TGTGCCAGTACCCCACAAAGCGCCTACAATGAGCAGTTCTTC. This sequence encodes CASTPQSAYNEQFF.

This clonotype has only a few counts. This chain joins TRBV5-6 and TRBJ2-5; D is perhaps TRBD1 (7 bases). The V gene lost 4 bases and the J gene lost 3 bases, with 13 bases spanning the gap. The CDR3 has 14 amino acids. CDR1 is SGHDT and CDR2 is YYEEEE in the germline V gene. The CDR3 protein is CASSRRDREETQYF. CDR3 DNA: TGTGCCAGCAGCAGGAGGGACAGAGAAGAGACCCAGTACTTC.

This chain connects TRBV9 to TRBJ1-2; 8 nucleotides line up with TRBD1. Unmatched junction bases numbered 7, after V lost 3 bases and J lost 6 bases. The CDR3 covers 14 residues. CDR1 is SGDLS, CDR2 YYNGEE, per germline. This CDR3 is CASSGQGAANGYTF. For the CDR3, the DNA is TGTGCCAGCAGCGGCCAGGGGGCCGCGAATGGCTACACCTTC.

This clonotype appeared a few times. CDR3 coding DNA: TGTGCCAGCAGATTACTGACAGGGAAGGATGGCTACACCTTC. This gives the protein CASRLLTGKDGYTF. The gene calls are TRBV6-5 and TRBJ1-2, with 7 bases aligning to TRBD1. In germline, CDR1 is MNHEY, CDR2 SVGAGI. The CDR3 has 14 amino acids. J lost 6 bases, V lost 6 bases, and 10 bases had no gene match.

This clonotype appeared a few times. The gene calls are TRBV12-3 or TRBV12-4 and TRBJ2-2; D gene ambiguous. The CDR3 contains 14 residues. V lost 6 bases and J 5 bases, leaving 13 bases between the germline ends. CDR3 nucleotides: TGTGCCAGCAGGCCCACCCTCGGAACCGGGGAGCTGTTTTTT. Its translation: CASRPTLGTGELFF.

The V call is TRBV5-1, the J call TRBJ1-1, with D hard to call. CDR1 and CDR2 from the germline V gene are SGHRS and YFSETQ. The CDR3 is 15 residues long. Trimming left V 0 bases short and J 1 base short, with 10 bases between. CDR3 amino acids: CASSLGQIQNTEAFF. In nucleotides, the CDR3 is TGCGCCAGCAGCTTGGGACAAATCCAGAACACTGAAGCTTTCTTT.

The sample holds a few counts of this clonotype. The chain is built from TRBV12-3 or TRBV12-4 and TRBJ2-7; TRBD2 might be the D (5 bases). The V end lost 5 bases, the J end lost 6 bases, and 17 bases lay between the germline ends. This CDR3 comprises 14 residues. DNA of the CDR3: TGTGCCAGCAGTCCCTTGATAGCGCCCATCGAGCAGTACTTC. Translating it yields CASSPLIAPIEQYF.

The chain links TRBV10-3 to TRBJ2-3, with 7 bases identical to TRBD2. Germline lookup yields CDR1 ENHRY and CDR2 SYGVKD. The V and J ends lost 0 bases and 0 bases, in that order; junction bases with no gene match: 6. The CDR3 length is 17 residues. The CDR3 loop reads CAISESRASGSTDTQYF. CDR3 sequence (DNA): TGTGCCATCAGTGAGTCGAGAGCTAGCGGAAGCACAGATACGCAGTATTTT.

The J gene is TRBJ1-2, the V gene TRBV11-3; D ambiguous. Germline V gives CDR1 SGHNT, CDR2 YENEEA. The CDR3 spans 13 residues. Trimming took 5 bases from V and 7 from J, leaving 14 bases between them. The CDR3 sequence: CASSPSGEVGYTF. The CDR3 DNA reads TGTGCCAGCAGCCCCAGTGGGGAGGTTGGCTACACCTTC.

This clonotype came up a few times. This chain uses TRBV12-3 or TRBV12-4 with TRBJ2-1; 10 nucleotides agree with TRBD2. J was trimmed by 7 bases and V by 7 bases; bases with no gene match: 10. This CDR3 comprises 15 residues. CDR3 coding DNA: TGTGCCAGCACCCTTAGCGGGGGGAAAAGGAATGAGCAGTTCTTC. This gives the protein CASTLSGGKRNEQFF.

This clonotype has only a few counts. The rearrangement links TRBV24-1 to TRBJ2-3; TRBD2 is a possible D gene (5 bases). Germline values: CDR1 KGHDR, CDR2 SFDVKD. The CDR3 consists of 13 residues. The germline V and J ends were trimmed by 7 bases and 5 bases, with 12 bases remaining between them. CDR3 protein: CATRGSGEDTQYF. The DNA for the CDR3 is TGTGCCACCAGGGGGTCCGGGGAAGATACGCAGTATTTT.

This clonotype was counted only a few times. CDR3 in amino acids: CASSPDGQAYNEQFF. In DNA, the CDR3 is TGTGCCAGCAGCCCCGACGGTCAGGCCTACAATGAGCAGTTCTTC. This rearrangement joins TRBV3-1 to TRBJ2-1; D remains ambiguous. Per germline, CDR1 LGHDT and CDR2 YNNKEL (reference sequence). There are 15 residues in the CDR3. V was trimmed by 4 bases and J by 2 bases, leaving 12 bases between them.

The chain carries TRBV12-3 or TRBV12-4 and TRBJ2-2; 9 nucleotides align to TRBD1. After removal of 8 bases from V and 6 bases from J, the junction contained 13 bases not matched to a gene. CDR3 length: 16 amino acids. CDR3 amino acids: CASVLRTGTGPGELFF. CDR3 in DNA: TGTGCCAGCGTGCTCCGAACCGGGACAGGGCCCGGGGAGCTGTTTTTT.

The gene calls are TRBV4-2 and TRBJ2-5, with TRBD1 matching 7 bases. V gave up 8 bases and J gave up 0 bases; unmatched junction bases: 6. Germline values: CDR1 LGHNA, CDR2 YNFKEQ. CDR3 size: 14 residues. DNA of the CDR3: TGTGCCAGCTCCGTTGACAGGGACCAAGAGACCCAGTACTTC. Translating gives CASSVDRDQETQYF.

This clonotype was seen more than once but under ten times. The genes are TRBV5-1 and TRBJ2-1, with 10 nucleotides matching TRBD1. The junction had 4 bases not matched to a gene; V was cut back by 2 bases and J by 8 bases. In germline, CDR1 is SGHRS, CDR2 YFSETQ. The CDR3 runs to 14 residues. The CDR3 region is CASSFGTGEDEQFF. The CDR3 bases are TGCGCCAGCAGCTTCGGGACAGGGGAAGATGAGCAGTTCTTC.

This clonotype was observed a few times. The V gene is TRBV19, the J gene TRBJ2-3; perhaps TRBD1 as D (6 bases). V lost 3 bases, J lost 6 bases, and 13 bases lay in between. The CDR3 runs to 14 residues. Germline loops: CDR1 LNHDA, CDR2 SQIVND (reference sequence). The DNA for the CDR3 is TGTGCCAGTAGTATCTACGGCGACAGGGATACGCAGTATTTT. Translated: CASSIYGDRDTQYF.

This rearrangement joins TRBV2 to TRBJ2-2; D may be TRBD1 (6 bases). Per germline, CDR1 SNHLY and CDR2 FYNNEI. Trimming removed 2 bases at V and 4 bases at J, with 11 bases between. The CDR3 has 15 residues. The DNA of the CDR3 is TGTGCCAGCAGTGAAAGCCAACAGGGCACCGGGGAGCTGTTTTTT. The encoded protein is CASSESQQGTGELFF.

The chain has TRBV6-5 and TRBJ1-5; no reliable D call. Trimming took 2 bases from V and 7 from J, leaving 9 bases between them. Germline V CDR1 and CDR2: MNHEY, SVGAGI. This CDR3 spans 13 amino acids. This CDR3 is CASSYVGGQPQHF. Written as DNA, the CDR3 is TGTGCCAGCAGTTACGTTGGTGGGCAGCCCCAGCATTTT.

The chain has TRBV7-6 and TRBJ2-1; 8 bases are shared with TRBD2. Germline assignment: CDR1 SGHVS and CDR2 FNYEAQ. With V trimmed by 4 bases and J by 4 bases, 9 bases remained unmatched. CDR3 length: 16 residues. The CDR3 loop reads CASSSQSGGSYNEQFF. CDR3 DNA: TGTGCCAGCAGCTCTCAATCGGGAGGGAGTTACAATGAGCAGTTCTTC.

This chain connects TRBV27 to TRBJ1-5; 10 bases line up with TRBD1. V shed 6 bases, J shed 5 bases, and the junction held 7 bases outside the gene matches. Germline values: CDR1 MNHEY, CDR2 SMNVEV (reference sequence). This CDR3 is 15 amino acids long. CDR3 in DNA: TGTGCCAGCAGCAAGGGACAGGGGTGGGATCAGCCCCAGCATTTT. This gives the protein CASSKGQGWDQPQHF.

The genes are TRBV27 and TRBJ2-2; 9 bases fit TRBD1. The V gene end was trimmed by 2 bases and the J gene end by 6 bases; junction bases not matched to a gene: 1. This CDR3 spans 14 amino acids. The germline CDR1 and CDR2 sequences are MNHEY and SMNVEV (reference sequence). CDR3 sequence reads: CASSLGTGSGELFF. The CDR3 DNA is TGTGCCAGCAGTTTAGGGACAGGGTCCGGGGAGCTGTTTTTT.

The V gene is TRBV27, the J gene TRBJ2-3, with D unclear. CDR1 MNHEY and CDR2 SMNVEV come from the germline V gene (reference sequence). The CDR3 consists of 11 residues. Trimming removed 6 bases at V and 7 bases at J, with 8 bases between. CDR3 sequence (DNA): TGTGCCAGCAGCTTCGGCTATACGCAGTATTTT. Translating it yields CASSFGYTQYF.

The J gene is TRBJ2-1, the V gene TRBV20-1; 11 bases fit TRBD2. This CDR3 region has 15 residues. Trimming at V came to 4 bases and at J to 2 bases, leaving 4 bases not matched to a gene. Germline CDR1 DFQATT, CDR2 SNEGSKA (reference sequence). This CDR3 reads CSATPSGGTYNEQFF. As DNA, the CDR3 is TGCAGTGCTACCCCTAGCGGGGGGACCTACAATGAGCAGTTCTTC.

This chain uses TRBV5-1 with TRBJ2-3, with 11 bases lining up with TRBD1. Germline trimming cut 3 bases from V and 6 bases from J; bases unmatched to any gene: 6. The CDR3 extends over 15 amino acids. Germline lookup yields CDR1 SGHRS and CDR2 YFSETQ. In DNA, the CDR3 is TGCGCCAGCAGCTACGGACAGGGGGCAGGGGATACGCAGTATTTT. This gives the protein CASSYGQGAGDTQYF.

CDR3 nucleotides: TGTGCCAGCAGTTTCCGGATGACAACCACAGATACGCAGTATTTT. This codes for CASSFRMTTTDTQYF. The chain uses TRBV6-6 and TRBJ2-3; D ambiguous. Germline CDR1 is MNHNY and CDR2 is SVGAGI (reference sequence). This CDR3 has 15 residues. The V end was cut by 4 bases, the J end by 2 bases, with 13 bases between.

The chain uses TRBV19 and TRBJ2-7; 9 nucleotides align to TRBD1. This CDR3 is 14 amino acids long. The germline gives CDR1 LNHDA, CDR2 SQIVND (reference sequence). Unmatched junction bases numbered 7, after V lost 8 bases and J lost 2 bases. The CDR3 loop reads CASADRGSTYEQYF. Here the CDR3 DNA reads TGTGCCAGTGCCGACAGGGGGTCTACCTACGAGCAGTACTTC.

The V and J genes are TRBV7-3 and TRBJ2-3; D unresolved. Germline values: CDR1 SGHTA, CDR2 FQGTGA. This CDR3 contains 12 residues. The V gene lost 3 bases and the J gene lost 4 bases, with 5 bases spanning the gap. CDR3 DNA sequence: TGTGCCAGCAGCTTTTTTGCAGATACGCAGTATTTT. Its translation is CASSFFADTQYF. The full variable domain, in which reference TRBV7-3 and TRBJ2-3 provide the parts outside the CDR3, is GAGVSQTPSNKVTEKGKYVELRCDPISGHTALYWYRQSLGQGPEFLIYFQGTGAADDSGLPNDRFFAVRPEGSVSTLKIQRTERGDSAVYLCASSFFADTQYFGPGTRLTVL.

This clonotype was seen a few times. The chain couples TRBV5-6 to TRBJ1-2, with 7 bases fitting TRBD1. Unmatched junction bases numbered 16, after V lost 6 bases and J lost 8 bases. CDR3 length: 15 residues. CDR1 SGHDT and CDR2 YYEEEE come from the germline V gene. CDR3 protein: CASTPGGTAVWGYTF. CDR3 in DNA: TGTGCCAGCACCCCTGGGGGGACAGCTGTGTGGGGCTACACCTTC.

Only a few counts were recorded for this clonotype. The CDR3: CASSLPEGQAFF. The CDR3 DNA follows: TGTGCCAGCAGCTTACCAGAGGGGCAAGCTTTCTTT. The V call is TRBV7-9, the J call TRBJ1-1, with a tentative D call TRBD1 (5 bases). The germline V gene has CDR1 SEHNR and CDR2 FQNEAQ (reference sequence). V lost 2 bases, J lost 9 bases, and 10 bases lay in between. This CDR3 spans 12 amino acids.

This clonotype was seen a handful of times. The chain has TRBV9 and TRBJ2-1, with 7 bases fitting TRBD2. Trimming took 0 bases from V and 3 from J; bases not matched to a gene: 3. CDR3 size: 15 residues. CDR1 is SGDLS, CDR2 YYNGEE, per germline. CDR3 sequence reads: CASSVEGLYYNEQFF. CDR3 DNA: TGTGCCAGCAGCGTAGAGGGACTATACTACAATGAGCAGTTCTTC. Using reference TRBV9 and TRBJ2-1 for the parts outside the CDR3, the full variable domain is DSGVTQTPKHLITATGQRVTLRCSPRSGDLSVYWYQQSLDQGLQFLIQYYNGEERAKGNILERFSAQQFPDLHSELNLSSLELGDSALYFCASSVEGLYYNEQFFGPGTRLTVL.